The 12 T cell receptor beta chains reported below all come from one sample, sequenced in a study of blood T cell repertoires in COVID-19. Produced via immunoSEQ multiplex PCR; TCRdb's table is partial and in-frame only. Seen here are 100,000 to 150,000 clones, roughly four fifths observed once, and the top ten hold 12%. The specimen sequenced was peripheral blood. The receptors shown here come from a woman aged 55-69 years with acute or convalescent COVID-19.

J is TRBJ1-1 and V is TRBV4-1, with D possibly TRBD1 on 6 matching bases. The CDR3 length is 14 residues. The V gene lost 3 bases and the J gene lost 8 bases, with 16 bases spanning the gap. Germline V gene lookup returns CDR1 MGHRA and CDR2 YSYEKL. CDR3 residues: CASSQDTGLLEAFF. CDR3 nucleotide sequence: TGCGCCAGCAGCCAGGACACAGGGCTACTGGAAGCTTTCTTT.

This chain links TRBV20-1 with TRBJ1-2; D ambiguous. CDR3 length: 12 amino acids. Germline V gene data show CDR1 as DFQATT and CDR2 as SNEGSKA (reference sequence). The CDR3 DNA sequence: TGCAGCGCCAGTGAGGGCGCTTATGGCTACACCTTC. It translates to CSASEGAYGYTF.

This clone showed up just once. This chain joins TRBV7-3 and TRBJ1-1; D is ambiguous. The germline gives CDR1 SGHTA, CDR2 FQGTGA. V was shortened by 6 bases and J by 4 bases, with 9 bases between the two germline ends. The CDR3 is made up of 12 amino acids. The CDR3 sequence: CASSMGGTEAFF. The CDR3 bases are TGTGCCAGCAGTATGGGAGGCACTGAAGCTTTCTTT.

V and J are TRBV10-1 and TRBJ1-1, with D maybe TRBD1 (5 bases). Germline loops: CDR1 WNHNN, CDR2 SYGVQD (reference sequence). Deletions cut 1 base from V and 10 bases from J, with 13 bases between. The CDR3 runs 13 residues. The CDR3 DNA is TGCGCCAGCAGTGAGTTTCCAGGGTCCGGAGCTTTCTTT. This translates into CASSEFPGSGAFF.

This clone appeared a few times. The CDR3 protein is CASRPQGRGPDGYTF. Here the CDR3 DNA reads TGTGCCAGCAGACCCCAGGGCAGGGGGCCGGATGGCTACACCTTC. The J gene is TRBJ1-2, the V gene TRBV6-5, with TRBD1 identical over 8 bases. The V gene's germline CDR1 is MNHEY and CDR2 SVGAGI. The CDR3 sequence is 15 residues long. The V and J ends lost 6 bases and 6 bases, in that order; junction bases with no gene match: 12.

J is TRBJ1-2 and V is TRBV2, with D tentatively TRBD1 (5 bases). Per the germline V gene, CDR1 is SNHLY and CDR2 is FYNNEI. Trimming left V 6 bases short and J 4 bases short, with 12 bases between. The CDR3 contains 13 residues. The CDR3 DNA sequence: TGTGCCAGCAGATTAGGGGAACCCTATGGCTACACCTTC. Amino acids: CASRLGEPYGYTF. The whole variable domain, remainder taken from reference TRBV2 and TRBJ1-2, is EPEVTQTPSHQVTQMGQEVILRCVPISNHLYFYWYRQILGQKVEFLVSFYNNEISEKSEIFDDQFSVERPDGSNFTLKIRSTKLEDSAMYFCASRLGEPYGYTFGSGTRLTVV.

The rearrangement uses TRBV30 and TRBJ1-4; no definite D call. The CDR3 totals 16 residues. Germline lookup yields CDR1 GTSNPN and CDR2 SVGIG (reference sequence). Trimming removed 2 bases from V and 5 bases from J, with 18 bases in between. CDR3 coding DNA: TGTGCCTGGAGTCATCCTTTGAGGGCCCTCAATGAAAAACTGTTTTTT. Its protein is CAWSHPLRALNEKLFF.

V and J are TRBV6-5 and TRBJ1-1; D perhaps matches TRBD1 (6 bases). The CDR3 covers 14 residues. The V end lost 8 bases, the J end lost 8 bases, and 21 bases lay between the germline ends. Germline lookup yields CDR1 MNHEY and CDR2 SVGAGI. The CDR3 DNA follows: TGTGCCAGCGGAGACAGGAGGCTTTTTGCGGAAGCTTTCTTT. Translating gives CASGDRRLFAEAFF.

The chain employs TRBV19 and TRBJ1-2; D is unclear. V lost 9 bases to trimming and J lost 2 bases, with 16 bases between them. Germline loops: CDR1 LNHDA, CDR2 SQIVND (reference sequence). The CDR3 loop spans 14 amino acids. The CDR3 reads CASTDGWLNYGYTF. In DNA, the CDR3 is TGTGCCAGCACCGATGGTTGGCTCAACTATGGCTACACCTTC. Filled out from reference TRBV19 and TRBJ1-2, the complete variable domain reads DGGITQSPKYLFRKEGQNVTLSCEQNLNHDAMYWYRQDPGQGLRLIYYSQIVNDFQKGDIAEGYSVSREKKESFPLTVTSAQKNPTAFYLCASTDGWLNYGYTFGSGTRLTVV.

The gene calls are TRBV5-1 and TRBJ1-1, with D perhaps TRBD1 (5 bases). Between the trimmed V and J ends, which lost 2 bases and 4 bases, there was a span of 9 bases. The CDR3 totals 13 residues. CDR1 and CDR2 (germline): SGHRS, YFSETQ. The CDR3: CASSFQGGTEAFF. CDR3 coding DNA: TGCGCCAGCAGCTTTCAGGGCGGCACTGAAGCTTTCTTT.

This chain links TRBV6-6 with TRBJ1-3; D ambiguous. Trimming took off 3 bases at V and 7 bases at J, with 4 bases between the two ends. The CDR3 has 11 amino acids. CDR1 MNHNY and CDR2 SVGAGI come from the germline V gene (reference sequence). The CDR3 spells CASSYSNTIYF. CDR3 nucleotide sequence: TGTGCCAGCAGTTATAGTAACACCATATATTTT.

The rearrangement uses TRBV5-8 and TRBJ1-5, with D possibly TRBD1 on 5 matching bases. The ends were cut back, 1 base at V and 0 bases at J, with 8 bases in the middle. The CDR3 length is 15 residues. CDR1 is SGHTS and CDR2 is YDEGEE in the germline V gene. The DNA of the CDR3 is TGTGCCAGCAGCTTGTCGGGGGATAGCAATCAGCCCCAGCATTTT. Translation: CASSLSGDSNQPQHF.